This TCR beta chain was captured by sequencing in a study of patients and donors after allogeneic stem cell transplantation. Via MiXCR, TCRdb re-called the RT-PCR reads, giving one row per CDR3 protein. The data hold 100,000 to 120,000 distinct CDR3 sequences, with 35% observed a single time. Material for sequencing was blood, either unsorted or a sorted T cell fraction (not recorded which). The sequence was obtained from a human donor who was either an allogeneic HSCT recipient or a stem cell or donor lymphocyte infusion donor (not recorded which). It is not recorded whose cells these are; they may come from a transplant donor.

In DNA form, the CDR3 reads TGTGCCAGCAGCGTAGACGGGGTATACAATGAGCAGTTCTTC. This encodes CASSVDGVYNEQFF. The chain has TRBV9 and TRBJ2-1; tentatively, D is TRBD2 (5 bases). From germline, CDR1 is SGDLS and CDR2 YYNGEE. Trimming shortened V by 0 bases and J by 4 bases, and 8 bases separated the two germline ends. The CDR3 totals 14 residues.